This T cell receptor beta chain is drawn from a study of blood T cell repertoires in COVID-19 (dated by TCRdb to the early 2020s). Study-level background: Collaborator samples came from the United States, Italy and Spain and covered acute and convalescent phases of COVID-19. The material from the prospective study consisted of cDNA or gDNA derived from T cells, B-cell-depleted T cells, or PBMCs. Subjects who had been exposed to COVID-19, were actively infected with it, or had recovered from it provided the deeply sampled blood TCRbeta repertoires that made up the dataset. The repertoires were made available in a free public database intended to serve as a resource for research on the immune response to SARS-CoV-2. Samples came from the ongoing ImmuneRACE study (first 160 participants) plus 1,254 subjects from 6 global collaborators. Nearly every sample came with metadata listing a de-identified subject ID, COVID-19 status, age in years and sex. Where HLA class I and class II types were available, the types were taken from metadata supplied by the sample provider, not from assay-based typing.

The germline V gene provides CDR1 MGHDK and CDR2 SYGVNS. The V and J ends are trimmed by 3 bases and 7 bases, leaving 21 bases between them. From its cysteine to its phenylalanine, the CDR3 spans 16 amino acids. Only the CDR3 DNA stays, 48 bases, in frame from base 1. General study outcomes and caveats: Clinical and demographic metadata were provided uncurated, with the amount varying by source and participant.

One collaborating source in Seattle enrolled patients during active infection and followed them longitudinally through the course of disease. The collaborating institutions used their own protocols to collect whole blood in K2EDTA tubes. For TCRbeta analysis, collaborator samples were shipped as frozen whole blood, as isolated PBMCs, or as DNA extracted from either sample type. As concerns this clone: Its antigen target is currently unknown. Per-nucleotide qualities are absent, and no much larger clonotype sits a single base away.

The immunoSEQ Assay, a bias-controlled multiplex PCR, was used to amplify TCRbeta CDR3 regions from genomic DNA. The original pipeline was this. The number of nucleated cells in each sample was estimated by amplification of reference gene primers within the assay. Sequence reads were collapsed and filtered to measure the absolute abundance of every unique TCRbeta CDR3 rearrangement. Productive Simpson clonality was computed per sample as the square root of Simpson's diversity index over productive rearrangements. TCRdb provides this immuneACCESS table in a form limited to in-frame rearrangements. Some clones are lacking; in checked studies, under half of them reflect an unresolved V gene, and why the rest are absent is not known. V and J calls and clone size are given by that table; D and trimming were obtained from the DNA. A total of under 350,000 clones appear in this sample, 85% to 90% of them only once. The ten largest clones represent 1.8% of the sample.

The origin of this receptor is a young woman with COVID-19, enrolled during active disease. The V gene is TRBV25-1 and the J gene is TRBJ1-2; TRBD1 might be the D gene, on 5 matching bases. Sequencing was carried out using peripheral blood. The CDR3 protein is CASSDMSSGREGGYTF. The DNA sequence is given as TGTGCCAGCAGTGACATGTCCTCGGGCAGGGAGGGTGGCTACACCTTC.